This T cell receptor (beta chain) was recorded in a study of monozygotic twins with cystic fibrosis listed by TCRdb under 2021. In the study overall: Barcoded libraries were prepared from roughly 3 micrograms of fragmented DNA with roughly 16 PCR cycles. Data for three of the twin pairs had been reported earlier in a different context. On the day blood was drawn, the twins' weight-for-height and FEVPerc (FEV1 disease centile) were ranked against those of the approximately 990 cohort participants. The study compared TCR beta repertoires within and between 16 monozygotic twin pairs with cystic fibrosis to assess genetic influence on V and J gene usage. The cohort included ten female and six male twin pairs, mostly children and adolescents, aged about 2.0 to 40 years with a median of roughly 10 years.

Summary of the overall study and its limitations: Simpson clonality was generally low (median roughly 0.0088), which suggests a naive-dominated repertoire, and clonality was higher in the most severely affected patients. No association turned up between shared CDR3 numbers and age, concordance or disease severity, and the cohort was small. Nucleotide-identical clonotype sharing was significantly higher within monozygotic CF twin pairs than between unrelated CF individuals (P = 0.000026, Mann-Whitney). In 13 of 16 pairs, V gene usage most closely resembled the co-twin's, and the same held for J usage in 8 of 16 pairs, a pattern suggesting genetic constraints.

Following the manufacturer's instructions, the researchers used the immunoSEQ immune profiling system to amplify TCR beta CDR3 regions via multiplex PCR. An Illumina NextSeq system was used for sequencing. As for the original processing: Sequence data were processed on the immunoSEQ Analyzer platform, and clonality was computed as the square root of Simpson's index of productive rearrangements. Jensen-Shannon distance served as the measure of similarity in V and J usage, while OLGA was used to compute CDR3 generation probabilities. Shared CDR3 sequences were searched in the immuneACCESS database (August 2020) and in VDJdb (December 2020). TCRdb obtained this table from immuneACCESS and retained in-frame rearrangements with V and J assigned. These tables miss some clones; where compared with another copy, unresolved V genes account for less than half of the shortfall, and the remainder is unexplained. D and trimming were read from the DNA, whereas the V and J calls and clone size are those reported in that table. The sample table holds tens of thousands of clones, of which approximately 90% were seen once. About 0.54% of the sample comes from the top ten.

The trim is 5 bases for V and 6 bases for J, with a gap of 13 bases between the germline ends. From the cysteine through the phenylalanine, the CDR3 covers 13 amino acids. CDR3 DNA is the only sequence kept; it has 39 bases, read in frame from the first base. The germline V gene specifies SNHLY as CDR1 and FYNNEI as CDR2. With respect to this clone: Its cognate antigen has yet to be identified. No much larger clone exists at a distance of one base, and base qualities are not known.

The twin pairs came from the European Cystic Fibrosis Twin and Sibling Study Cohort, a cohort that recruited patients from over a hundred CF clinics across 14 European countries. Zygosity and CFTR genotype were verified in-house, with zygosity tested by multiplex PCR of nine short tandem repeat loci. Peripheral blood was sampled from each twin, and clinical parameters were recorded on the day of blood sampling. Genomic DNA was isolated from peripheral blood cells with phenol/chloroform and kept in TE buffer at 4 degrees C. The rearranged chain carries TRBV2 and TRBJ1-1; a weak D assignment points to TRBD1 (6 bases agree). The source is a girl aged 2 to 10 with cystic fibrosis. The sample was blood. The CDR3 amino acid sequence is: CASSPGVGSEAFF. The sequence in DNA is TGTGCCAGCAGTCCAGGGGTTGGGTCTGAAGCTTTCTTT.